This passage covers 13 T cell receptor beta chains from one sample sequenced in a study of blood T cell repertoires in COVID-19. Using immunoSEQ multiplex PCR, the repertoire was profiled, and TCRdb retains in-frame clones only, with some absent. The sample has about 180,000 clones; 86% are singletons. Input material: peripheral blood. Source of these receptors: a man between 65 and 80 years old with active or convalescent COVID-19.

In nucleotides, the CDR3 is TGTGCCAGCAGCGCTGAGGCGCGGGGGGTTGGTAATTCACCCCTCCACTTT. Residues: CASSAEARGVGNSPLHF. The rearrangement links TRBV7-2 to TRBJ1-6, with D tentatively TRBD1 (5 bases). There are 17 residues in the CDR3. V lost 5 bases to trimming and J lost 6 bases, with 20 bases between them. Per germline, CDR1 SGHTA and CDR2 FQGNSA.

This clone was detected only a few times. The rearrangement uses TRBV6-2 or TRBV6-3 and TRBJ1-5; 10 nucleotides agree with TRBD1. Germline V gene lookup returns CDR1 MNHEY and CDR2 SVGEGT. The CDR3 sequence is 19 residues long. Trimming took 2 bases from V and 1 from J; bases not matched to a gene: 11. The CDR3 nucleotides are TGTGCCAGCAGTTACCTCACTGGACAGGGGGGCAAGAGCAATCAGCCCCAGCATTTT. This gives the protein CASSYLTGQGGKSNQPQHF.

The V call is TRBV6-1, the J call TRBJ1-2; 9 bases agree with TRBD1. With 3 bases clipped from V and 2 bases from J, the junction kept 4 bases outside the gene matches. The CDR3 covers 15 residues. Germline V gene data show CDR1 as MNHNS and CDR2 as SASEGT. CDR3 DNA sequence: TGTGCCAGCAGTGACCACAGGGGGCGAAACTATGGCTACACCTTC. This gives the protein CASSDHRGRNYGYTF.

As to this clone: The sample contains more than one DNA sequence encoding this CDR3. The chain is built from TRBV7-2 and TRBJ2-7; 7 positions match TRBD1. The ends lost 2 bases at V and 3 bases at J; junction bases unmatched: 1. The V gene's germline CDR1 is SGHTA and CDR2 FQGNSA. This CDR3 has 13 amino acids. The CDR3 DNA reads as TGTGCCAGCAGCTTACGGACAGGCTACGAGCAGTACTTC. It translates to CASSLRTGYEQYF.

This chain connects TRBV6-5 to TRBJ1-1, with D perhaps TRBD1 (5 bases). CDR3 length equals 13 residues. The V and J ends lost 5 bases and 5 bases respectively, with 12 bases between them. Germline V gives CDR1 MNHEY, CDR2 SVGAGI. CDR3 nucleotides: TGTGCCAGCAGTCGGGGGTGGGAGACTGAAGCTTTCTTT. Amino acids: CASSRGWETEAFF.

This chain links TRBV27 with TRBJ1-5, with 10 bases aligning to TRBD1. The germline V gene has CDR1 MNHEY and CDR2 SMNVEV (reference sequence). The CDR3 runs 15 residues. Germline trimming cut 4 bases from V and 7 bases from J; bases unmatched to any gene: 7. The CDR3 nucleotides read TGTGCCAGCAGTTCGACAGGGGGCGTGGGACAGCCCCAGCATTTT. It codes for CASSSTGGVGQPQHF.

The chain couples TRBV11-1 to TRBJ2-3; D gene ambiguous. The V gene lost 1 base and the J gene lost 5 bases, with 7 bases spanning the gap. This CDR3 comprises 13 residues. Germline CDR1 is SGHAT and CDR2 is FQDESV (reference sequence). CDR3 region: CASSLGLRDTQYF. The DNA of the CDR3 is TGTGCCAGCAGCTTAGGTTTGAGAGATACGCAGTATTTT.

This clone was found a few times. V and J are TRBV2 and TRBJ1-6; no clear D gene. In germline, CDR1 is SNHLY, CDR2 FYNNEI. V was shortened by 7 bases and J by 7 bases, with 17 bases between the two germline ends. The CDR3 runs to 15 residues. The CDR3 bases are TGTGCCAGCATAGTACAGCCGGGATCAAATTCACCCCTCCACTTT. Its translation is CASIVQPGSNSPLHF. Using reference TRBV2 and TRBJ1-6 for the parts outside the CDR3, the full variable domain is EPEVTQTPSHQVTQMGQEVILRCVPISNHLYFYWYRQILGQKVEFLVSFYNNEISEKSEIFDDQFSVERPDGSNFTLKIRSTKLEDSAMYFCASIVQPGSNSPLHFGNGTRLTVT.

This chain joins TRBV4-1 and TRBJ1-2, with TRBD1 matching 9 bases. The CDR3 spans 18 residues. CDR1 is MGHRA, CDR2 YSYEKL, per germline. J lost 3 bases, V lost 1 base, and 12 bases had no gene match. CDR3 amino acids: CASSQVIRVRTGDYGYTF. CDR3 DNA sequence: TGCGCCAGCAGCCAAGTGATTAGGGTCCGGACAGGGGACTATGGCTACACCTTC.

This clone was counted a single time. DNA for the CDR3: TGTGCCAGCCAAAAAAACGGACAGGTGGGCAATGAGCAGTTCTTC. Its protein product is CASQKNGQVGNEQFF. This sequence joins TRBV2 and TRBJ2-1; TRBD1 agrees at 7 bases. This CDR3 is built from 15 residues. V trimming: 8 bases; J trimming: 6 bases; junction bases outside the gene matches: 13. CDR1 is SNHLY, CDR2 FYNNEI, per germline.

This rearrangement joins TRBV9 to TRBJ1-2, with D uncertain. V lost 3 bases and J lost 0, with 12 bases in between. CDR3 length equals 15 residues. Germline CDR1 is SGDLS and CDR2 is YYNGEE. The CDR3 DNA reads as TGTGCCAGCAGCGCGTCCACACCAACTAACTATGGCTACACCTTC. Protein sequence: CASSASTPTNYGYTF.

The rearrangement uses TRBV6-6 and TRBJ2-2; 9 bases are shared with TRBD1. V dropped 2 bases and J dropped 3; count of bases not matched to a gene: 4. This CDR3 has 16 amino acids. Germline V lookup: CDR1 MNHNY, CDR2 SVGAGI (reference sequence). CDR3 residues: CASSYKGQGHTGELFF. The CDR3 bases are TGTGCCAGCAGTTACAAGGGACAGGGACACACCGGGGAGCTGTTTTTT.

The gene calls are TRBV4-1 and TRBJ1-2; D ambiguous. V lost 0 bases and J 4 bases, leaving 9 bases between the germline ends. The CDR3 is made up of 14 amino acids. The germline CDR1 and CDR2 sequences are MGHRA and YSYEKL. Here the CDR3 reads CASSQDSGSYGYTF. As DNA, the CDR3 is TGCGCCAGCAGCCAAGATTCGGGGTCCTATGGCTACACCTTC.